This entry lists 10 T cell receptor beta chains sequenced from one sample in a study of blood T cell repertoires in COVID-19. Assay: immunoSEQ multiplex PCR; the TCRdb copy retains only in-frame clones and omits some. Among about 210,000 clones, approximately 86% were seen once, and the ten largest hold approximately 4.8%. The sequenced sample consisted of PBMCs or T cells enriched from blood (not recorded which). The origin of the receptors is a woman in her 30s who had been exposed to COVID-19.

This chain links TRBV29-1 with TRBJ2-3; 10 nucleotides agree with TRBD2. Trimming took 1 base from V and 4 from J; bases not matched to a gene: 5. Germline values: CDR1 SQVTM, CDR2 ANQGSEA. CDR3 length: 15 residues. The CDR3 DNA sequence: TGCAGCGTTGAAGGTGCTAGCGGGGGTGCAGATACGCAGTATTTT. Amino acid sequence: CSVEGASGGADTQYF.

This sequence joins TRBV18 and TRBJ1-5; 8 bases line up with TRBD1. Germline V gene data show CDR1 as KGHSH and CDR2 as LQKENI. Trimming took 2 bases from V and 10 from J; bases not matched to a gene: 7. There are 14 residues in the CDR3. The CDR3 region has the DNA TGTGCCAGCTCACCATCCGGACAGGGCGGTCCCCAGCATTTT. Protein product: CASSPSGQGGPQHF. The complete variable domain, with remaining parts taken from reference TRBV18 and TRBJ1-5, reads NAGVMQNPRHLVRRRGQEARLRCSPMKGHSHVYWYRQLPEEGLKFMVYLQKENIIDESGMPKERFSAEFPKEGPSILRIQQVVRGDSAAYFCASSPSGQGGPQHFGDGTRLSIL.

The rearrangement uses TRBV3-1 (or the pseudogene TRBV3-2) and TRBJ1-3, with unresolved D. The CDR3 length is 14 residues. Deletions cut 0 bases from V and 0 bases from J, with 3 bases between. Germline loops: CDR1 LGHDT, CDR2 YNNKEL (reference sequence). The CDR3 here is CASSQESSGNTIYF. The CDR3 nucleotides read TGTGCCAGCAGCCAAGAGAGCTCTGGAAACACCATATATTTT.

This clone was seen only once. The rearrangement uses TRBV30 and TRBJ1-6, with D possibly matching TRBD1 (6 bases). The length of the CDR3 is 14 residues. CDR1 is GTSNPN and CDR2 is SVGIG in the germline V gene (reference sequence). Trimming removed 2 bases from V and 13 bases from J, with 18 bases in between. The chain's CDR3 is CAWSPTGDVSPLHF. The CDR3, as DNA: TGTGCCTGGAGTCCGACAGGAGACGTGAGTCCCCTCCACTTT.

The chain joins TRBV2 to TRBJ1-6, with D tentatively TRBD1 (6 bases). CDR3 size: 16 residues. V lost 7 bases to trimming and J lost 4 bases, with 17 bases between them. Germline V gene lookup returns CDR1 SNHLY and CDR2 FYNNEI. The CDR3 protein is CASNLPGVNYNSPLHF. CDR3 DNA sequence: TGTGCCAGCAATTTACCAGGGGTGAATTATAATTCACCCCTCCACTTT.

J is TRBJ2-1 and V is TRBV9; tentatively, D is TRBD1 (6 bases). This CDR3 has 15 residues. Germline CDR1 and CDR2: SGDLS and YYNGEE. Trimming pared 2 bases from V and 14 bases from J, leaving 23 bases between. The CDR3 nucleotides are TGTGCCAGCAGCGTTAACCCCGGGGCAGGGGAAGTGGAGTTCTTC. Translated, it gives CASSVNPGAGEVEFF. The full variable domain, rest sourced from reference TRBV9 and TRBJ2-1, is DSGVTQTPKHLITATGQRVTLRCSPRSGDLSVYWYQQSLDQGLQFLIQYYNGEERAKGNILERFSAQQFPDLHSELNLSSLELGDSALYFCASSVNPGAGEVEFFGPGTRLTVL.

This rearrangement joins TRBV7-8 to TRBJ1-1; 10 nucleotides match TRBD1. The V gene's germline CDR1 is SGHVS and CDR2 FQNEAQ. V gave up 4 bases and J gave up 5 bases; unmatched junction bases: 4. The CDR3 extends over 14 amino acids. The CDR3 DNA sequence: TGTGCCAGCAGCTCAGACAGGGGGCGGACTGAAGCTTTCTTT. This encodes CASSSDRGRTEAFF.

The V call is TRBV9, the J call TRBJ2-1; perhaps TRBD2 as D (5 bases). CDR1 and CDR2 (germline): SGDLS, YYNGEE. The CDR3 is 16 amino acids. The V end was cut by 4 bases, the J end by 4 bases, with 18 bases between. CDR3 protein: CASSLTGDRWYNEQFF. The CDR3 region has the DNA TGTGCCAGCAGCCTAACCGGGGATAGGTGGTACAATGAGCAGTTCTTC.

In this sample, this clone turned up a few times. This chain uses TRBV7-8 with TRBJ2-7, with no clear D. CDR1 and CDR2 from the germline V gene are SGHVS and FQNEAQ. The CDR3 is made up of 14 amino acids. Trimming cost V 4 bases and J 0 bases, with 10 bases left between them. DNA of the CDR3: TGTGCCAGCAGCTATATCACAAGCTCCTACGAGCAGTACTTC. This sequence encodes CASSYITSSYEQYF.

V usage is TRBV29-1 and J usage is TRBJ2-3, with 9 bases aligning to TRBD1. V was pared by 1 base and J by 6 bases, with 14 bases of the junction left unmatched. Germline V gene sequence: CDR1 SQVTM, CDR2 ANQGSEA. This CDR3 spans 17 amino acids. The CDR3, as DNA: TGCAGCGTTGAAGCCCCGGGGACAGGGCTGGGTTGGGATACGCAGTATTTT. It codes for CSVEAPGTGLGWDTQYF.